This TCR beta chain is from a study of early T cells in non-severe SARS-CoV-2 infection (dated by TCRdb to 2020 to 2022). Regarding the study in general: Because TCR sequencing relied on bulk RNA taken from unsorted whole blood, pairing of alpha and beta chains was not possible. Overall study results and their limits: VDJdb matching was skewed toward anti-spike CD8 responses, so virus-specific expansions were likely underestimated and private and CD4 specificities were missed.

Libraries were built with 5' RACE. The run used a NextSeq 500. To correct for sequencing error and PCR bias, the TCR library protocol tagged individual cDNA molecules with unique molecular identifiers. Both TCR alpha and beta chains were sequenced, and tight co-correlation was observed between alpha and beta sequence abundances in each sample. As for the original processing: V gene, J gene and CDR3 annotation of TCR sequences was performed with Decombinator V4. TCRs were defined as expanded if a significant change between any two time points was detected under a Poisson model with p below 0.0001. TCR abundances were normalised to the total number of TCRs sequenced per sample and were expressed as counts per million. MAIT TCRs were defined by TRAV1-2 paired with TRAJ12, TRAJ20 or TRAJ33, and iNKT TCRs by TRAV10 paired with TRAJ18. VDJdb, accessed on 1 November 2021, was searched for TCRs annotated for CMV, EBV and SARS-CoV-2, and TCRs annotated for more than one antigen were excluded. The public sequencing data were trimmed at Q25 with fastp and processed into clonotypes with MiXCR by TCRdb, which kept only in-frame beta chains. Each CDR3 protein appears once, grouped with its most common genes and DNA. Here the V and J calls rest on TCRdb's processing, not on the authors' analysis. The sample table lists 95,000 to 150,000 distinct CDR3 sequences, 15% of them with a count of one. Around a fifth of the sample is taken by the ten largest.

The sample holds a few counts of this clonotype. Its antigen is unknown. Base qualities are not provided; no much larger clone lies one nucleotide away. A case-control design nested within a healthcare worker cohort in London, UK, was used, with weekly nasopharyngeal swab PCR tests and blood sampling performed. Healthcare workers were recruited during the week of the UK lockdown, between 23 and 31 March 2020, and followed weekly for up to roughly 15 weeks. Measured from the cysteine to the phenylalanine, the CDR3 is 13 residues long. Of all the DNA, just the CDR3 is kept, 39 bases in frame from base 1. The trim is 0 bases for V and 8 bases for J, with a gap of 11 bases between the germline ends. Via the germline V gene, CDR1 is SGHRS and CDR2 YFSETQ.

The sequencing input was whole blood. This sequence originates from an adult who was a healthcare worker with PCR-confirmed SARS-CoV-2 infection or an uninfected control (not recorded which). The chain is made from TRBV5-1 and TRBJ1-2; no confident D gene assignment can be made. CDR3 sequence: CASSLGPVNGYTF. The DNA reads TGCGCCAGCAGCTTGGGGCCAGTCAACGGCTACACCTTC.